Presented here are 16 T cell receptor beta chains from one specimen sequenced in a study of cytomegalovirus exposure and HLA in healthy donors. PCR used 60 Vbeta primers and 13 Jbeta primers. Sequencing used immunoSEQ multiplex PCR; TCRdb keeps in-frame clones, though not all of them. The sample shows about 98,000 clones, roughly four fifths of them seen only once. The sequenced sample was PBMCs. Every receptor here comes from a human donor in good health.

This chain links TRBV5-1 with TRBJ2-7; no reliable D call. Per germline, CDR1 SGHRS and CDR2 YFSETQ. Trimming took off 2 bases at V and 6 bases at J, with 15 bases between the two ends. The CDR3 loop spans 14 amino acids. CDR3 in DNA: TGCGCCAGCAGCTTTGGCGCCACTGGGCTCGAGCAGTACTTC. Its protein is CASSFGATGLEQYF.

The chain combines TRBV6-1 with TRBJ2-7, with a weak D call TRBD1 (6 bases). CDR1 and CDR2 (germline): MNHNS, SASEGT. The CDR3 runs to 16 residues. The V end was cut by 2 bases, the J end by 3 bases, with 17 bases between. The CDR3 region is CASSERVWGQSYEQYF. The CDR3 DNA reads TGTGCCAGCAGTGAAAGAGTTTGGGGACAAAGCTACGAGCAGTACTTC.

CDR3: CASGLGRLAGNTGELFF. The CDR3 DNA is TGTGCTAGTGGTTTGGGACGACTAGCGGGAAACACCGGGGAGCTGTTTTTT. The chain has TRBV12-5 and TRBJ2-2, with 11 bases aligning to TRBD2. CDR1 is LGHNT, CDR2 FRNRAP, per germline. Trimming cost V 1 base and J 2 bases; bases outside gene matches: 3. The CDR3 has 17 amino acids.

The genes are TRBV7-9 and TRBJ2-7; TRBD2 is a possible D gene (5 bases). The germline gives CDR1 SEHNR, CDR2 FQNEAQ (reference sequence). V gave up 7 bases and J gave up 0 bases, with 7 bases separating them. The CDR3 has 12 residues. CDR3 loop: CASTRGSYEQYF. The CDR3 DNA reads TGTGCCAGCACCCGGGGCTCCTACGAGCAGTACTTC.

The V call is TRBV7-9, the J call TRBJ2-5; 10 bases line up with TRBD2. The CDR3 loop spans 16 amino acids. CDR1 is SEHNR, CDR2 FQNEAQ, per germline (reference sequence). J gave up 4 bases and V 8 bases, and 13 bases lay outside the gene matches. The CDR3 DNA is TGTGCCAGCGAACCAGCGGGAGGGTGGGGACGAGAGACCCAGTACTTC. It specifies CASEPAGGWGRETQYF.

This clone was picked up one time. The chain recombines TRBV6-4 with TRBJ1-1; a possible D gene is TRBD1 (5 bases). The CDR3 has 14 amino acids. Germline CDR1 and CDR2: MRHNA and SNTAGT. V was shortened by 2 bases and J by 6 bases, with 13 bases between the two germline ends. CDR3: CASSDGDAGSEAFF. The CDR3 DNA reads TGTGCCAGCAGTGACGGTGATGCAGGGTCTGAAGCTTTCTTT.

V usage is TRBV9 and J usage is TRBJ2-1; 7 bases match TRBD1. Germline V CDR1 and CDR2: SGDLS, YYNGEE. CDR3 size: 15 residues. V shed 4 bases, J shed 4 bases, and the junction held 8 bases outside the gene matches. Here the CDR3 DNA reads TGTGCCAGCAGCTCGGGACAGCGTTTATACAATGAGCAGTTCTTC. Translation: CASSSGQRLYNEQFF.

The V gene is TRBV19, the J gene TRBJ2-7; the match to TRBD1 covers 8 bases. This CDR3 region has 14 residues. V gave up 3 bases and J gave up 4 bases; unmatched junction bases: 5. Germline CDR1 and CDR2: LNHDA and SQIVND (reference sequence). The CDR3 here is CASSMARQGYEQYF. The DNA for the CDR3 is TGTGCCAGTAGTATGGCCCGACAGGGGTACGAGCAGTACTTC. Full variable domain (rest looked up from reference TRBV19 and TRBJ2-7): DGGITQSPKYLFRKEGQNVTLSCEQNLNHDAMYWYRQDPGQGLRLIYYSQIVNDFQKGDIAEGYSVSREKKESFPLTVTSAQKNPTAFYLCASSMARQGYEQYFGPGTRLTVT.

The chain uses TRBV29-1 and TRBJ2-7; D is perhaps TRBD1 (5 bases). CDR3 length equals 13 residues. Deletions cut 4 bases from V and 3 bases from J, with 13 bases between. Germline V CDR1 and CDR2: SQVTM, ANQGSEA. Here the CDR3 reads CSVVRTLGYEQYF. DNA for the CDR3: TGCAGCGTTGTTAGGACACTCGGCTACGAGCAGTACTTC.

The chain employs TRBV11-2 and TRBJ1-1, with D perhaps TRBD1 (5 bases). CDR1 is SGHAT and CDR2 is FQNNGV in the germline V gene. This CDR3 region has 13 residues. V dropped 1 base and J dropped 7 bases, with 10 bases sitting between them. The chain's CDR3 is CASSLAGGGEAFF. The CDR3 DNA is TGTGCCAGCAGCTTAGCTGGGGGAGGTGAAGCTTTCTTT.

There are a few counts of this clone. The V and J genes are TRBV7-9 and TRBJ2-5, with TRBD2 matching over 10 bases. V trimming: 2 bases; J trimming: 3 bases; junction bases outside the gene matches: 3. The CDR3 runs 15 residues. Per the germline V gene, CDR1 is SEHNR and CDR2 is FQNEAQ (reference sequence). The CDR3 is CASSLSLAGKETQYF. The CDR3 DNA is TGTGCCAGCAGCTTATCACTAGCGGGAAAAGAGACCCAGTACTTC.

The rearrangement uses TRBV5-1 and TRBJ1-6; D possibly corresponds to TRBD1 (6 bases). Looked up from germline, CDR1 is SGHRS and CDR2 is YFSETQ. V was trimmed by 1 base and J by 7 bases, leaving 12 bases between them. The CDR3 loop spans 15 amino acids. The chain's CDR3 is CASSLIQGRNSPLHF. The CDR3 DNA follows: TGCGCCAGCAGCTTGATTCAGGGGCGGAATTCACCCCTCCACTTT.

The gene calls are TRBV5-1 and TRBJ2-7; unclear D gene. There are 15 residues in the CDR3. CDR1 and CDR2 (germline): SGHRS, YFSETQ. Trimming took off 8 bases at V and 1 base at J, with 19 bases between the two ends. CDR3 loop: CARQHSYDNSYEQYF. The CDR3 coding sequence is TGCGCCAGACAACACAGTTACGACAATTCCTACGAGCAGTACTTC.

The genes are TRBV7-2 and TRBJ2-1, with 13 positions matching TRBD2. Germline V gene lookup returns CDR1 SGHTA and CDR2 FQGNSA. V lost 6 bases and J lost 6; bases outside the gene matches: 8. CDR3 size: 16 residues. The CDR3 loop reads CASRPPGLAGLNEQFF. The CDR3 bases are TGTGCCAGCAGACCACCGGGACTAGCGGGACTCAATGAGCAGTTCTTC.

The genes are TRBV4-1 and TRBJ2-1; TRBD1 agrees at 10 bases. Germline-derived CDR1 and CDR2 are MGHRA and YSYEKL. Germline trimming cut 4 bases from V and 4 bases from J; bases unmatched to any gene: 7. The CDR3 has 16 amino acids. CDR3: CASSPLTGGRYNEQFF. Here the CDR3 DNA reads TGCGCCAGCAGCCCCCTGACAGGGGGCAGATACAATGAGCAGTTCTTC.

V is TRBV12-5 and J is TRBJ2-2, with TRBD2 matching 8 bases. V lost 4 bases to trimming and J lost 2 bases; unmatched junction nucleotides: 9. CDR3 length: 17 amino acids. The V gene's germline CDR1 is LGHNT and CDR2 FRNRAP. CDR3 DNA sequence: TGTGCTAGTGGTTCGGGGACTAGGACGGGTAACACCGGGGAGCTGTTTTTT. Protein: CASGSGTRTGNTGELFF.